Given below is one T cell receptor (beta chain) in context. Library construction involved attaching unique molecular identifiers to individual cDNA molecules, which allowed quantitative, reproducible TCR counting. In TCRdb, the RACE reads were re-called with MiXCR into one record per CDR3 protein. Of some 380,000 distinct CDR3 sequences listed, approximately 5% are singletons. The time point: patch test 1, 2 weeks after DPC sensitization. Documented treatment: therapeutic diphenylcyclopropenone sensitization with weekly scalp DPC. The V end was cut by 7 bases, the J end by 4 bases, with 13 bases between. Germline values: CDR1 MGHDK, CDR2 SYGVNS. The length of the CDR3 is 13 residues. This specimen belongs to a study of human T cells and chemical hapten exposure.

This clonotype was obtained from a woman aged 45-65 years with alopecia areata. Some clones in this sample may be carry-over from other donors' samples. The chain employs TRBV25-1 and TRBJ2-5; possibly TRBD2 for D (6 bases). Sequencing used whole blood, obtained in connection with sensitization to the hapten diphenylcyclopropenone (DPC). The CDR3 DNA reads TGTGCCAGCACCCTGGAGGGACCAGAGACCCAGTACTTC. It codes for CASTLEGPETQYF.